This TCR beta chain was sequenced for a study of blood T cell repertoires in COVID-19. At the level of the study: Samples of COVID-19 (acute and convalescent) were obtained from the United States, Italy and Spain. T cells, B-cell-depleted T cells, or PBMCs supplied cDNA or gDNA.

CDR1 SNHLY and CDR2 FYNNEI come from the germline V gene. The CDR3 has 14 residues. V lost 9 bases to trimming and J lost 5 bases, with 14 bases between them. Original data processing: Amplification from reference gene primers served as the basis for estimated nucleated cell counts. Generated by immunoSEQ multiplex PCR, the TCRdb table keeps only in-frame clones and is missing some. D and trimming come from the DNA, and the V and J calls and clone size come from that table. The sample carries some 230,000 clones, 83% recorded once. The clonotype originates from a woman aged 45-59 years with acute or convalescent COVID-19. The J gene is TRBJ1-6, the V gene TRBV2, with unresolved D. Source material: peripheral blood. CDR3 DNA sequence: TGTGCCAGTAGCTTCGAAATTAATAATTCACCCCTCCACTTT. This encodes CASSFEINNSPLHF.